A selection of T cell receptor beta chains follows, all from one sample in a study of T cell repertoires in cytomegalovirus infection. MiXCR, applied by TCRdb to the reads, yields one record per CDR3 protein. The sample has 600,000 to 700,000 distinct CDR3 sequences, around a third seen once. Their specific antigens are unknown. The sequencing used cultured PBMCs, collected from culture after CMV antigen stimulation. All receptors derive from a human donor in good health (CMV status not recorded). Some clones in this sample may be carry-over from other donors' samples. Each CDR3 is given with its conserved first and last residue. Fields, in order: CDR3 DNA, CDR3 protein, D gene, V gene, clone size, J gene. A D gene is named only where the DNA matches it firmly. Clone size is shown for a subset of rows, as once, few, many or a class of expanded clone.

TGTGCCATCAGTGAGTCGAATGGGGCCCGGGAGCCCCAGCATTTT	CAISESNGAREPQHF	.	TRBV10-3	few	TRBJ1-5
TGTGCTAGTGGCGGGAGCGCTGGGGCCAACGTCCTGACTTTC	CASGGSAGANVLTF	.	TRBV12-5	few	TRBJ2-6
TGTGCCAGCAGTTACTACGACCCGTGGACAGCTTATGGCTACACCTTC	CASSYYDPWTAYGYTF	.	TRBV6-5	few	TRBJ1-2
TGTGCCAGCAGCTACGAACAGGGTATGGCTGAAGCTTTCTTT	CASSYEQGMAEAFF	.	TRBV7-2	few	TRBJ1-1
TGCGCCAGCGGGGCCGGGACACGATATTCTAACGAGCAGTACTTC	CASGAGTRYSNEQYF	.	TRBV5-1	.	TRBJ2-7
TGTGCCAGCAGCGTTCGTGGAGGGGTGGATACGCAGTATTTT	CASSVRGGVDTQYF	.	TRBV7-9	.	TRBJ2-3
TGTGCCAGCATCCGGGGGGGACTAGCAAGCGAGCAGTACTTC	CASIRGGLASEQYF	TRBD2	TRBV28	few	TRBJ2-7
TGCAGTGCTAGAGATAGGGGCGAGCAGTACTTC	CSARDRGEQYF	.	TRBV20-1	.	TRBJ2-7
TGTGCCAGCAGCACCGCCCAGTTTCTGGAGACCCAGTACTTC	CASSTAQFLETQYF	.	TRBV7-2	.	TRBJ2-5
TGCGCCAGCAGCCAAGGCCGGGACATCTATGGCTACACCTTC	CASSQGRDIYGYTF	.	TRBV4-1	few	TRBJ1-2
TGTGCCAGCAGCCTACGACCCCTCGTAAAGGATCTTTATGGCTACACCTTC	CASSLRPLVKDLYGYTF	.	TRBV7-9	.	TRBJ1-2
TGTGCCAGCAGGACTAGCGGGGGGTATGACAATGAGCAGTTCTTC	CASRTSGGYDNEQFF	TRBD2	TRBV28	.	TRBJ2-1
TGCGCCAGCAGCCAAGGACGGGTCGGCTATGGCTACACCTTC	CASSQGRVGYGYTF	.	TRBV4-1	few	TRBJ1-2
TGCGCCAGCGGAGGGCGGGGAGGAGAGACCCAGTACTTC	CASGGRGGETQYF	.	TRBV10-2	.	TRBJ2-5
TGTGCCAGCAGCCCGACAGGGGAAATTTACGAGCAGTACTTC	CASSPTGEIYEQYF	TRBD1	TRBV7-2	many	TRBJ2-7
TGTGCCATGAGGGACGGACCCAATGAGCAGTTCTTC	CAMRDGPNEQFF	.	TRBV5-4	.	TRBJ2-1
TGTGCCAGCAGCTTAGCGGGCAGGAGCTCCTACGAGCAGTACTTC	CASSLAGRSSYEQYF	.	TRBV7-2	.	TRBJ2-7
TGTGCCAGCAGTTTTGACGGAGGGCAGAACGAGCAGTTCTTC	CASSFDGGQNEQFF	.	TRBV12-3/TRBV12-4	.	TRBJ2-1
TGCGCCAGCAGCCAAGACTACTACAAAGAGCAGTTCTTC	CASSQDYYKEQFF	.	TRBV4-1	.	TRBJ2-1
TGTGCCAGCGGGCTCCGGGACGGCTACGAGCAGTACTTC	CASGLRDGYEQYF	.	TRBV19	.	TRBJ2-7
TGTGCCAGCAGCTTGCCCGGGACAGGAATTTCCAATGAGCAGTTCTTC	CASSLPGTGISNEQFF	TRBD1	TRBV7-2	few	TRBJ2-1
TGTGCCAGCAGCTCACCGACCGGGCAGTCGAAGGGGGACTACAATGATCAGTTCTTC	CASSSPTGQSKGDYNDQFF	.	TRBV7-2	many	TRBJ2-1
TGTGCCAGTCTGGGACACGAGACCTACGAGCAGTACTTC	CASLGHETYEQYF	.	TRBV19	few	TRBJ2-7
TGTGCCAGCAGCCCGGACGGTCTCAACGAGCAGTACTTC	CASSPDGLNEQYF	.	TRBV7-8	.	TRBJ2-7
TGTGCCAGCAGCACTCCGGGCCCACCGCTTTTT	CASSTPGPPLF	.	TRBV7-9	once	TRBJ2-2
TGTGCCAGCAGCCGTCCCGACTTAAGCGGGGAGACCCAGTACTTC	CASSRPDLSGETQYF	.	TRBV5-4	.	TRBJ2-5
TGCAGCGTTCCCGTCGGAGGGGGAGTGTACTTC	CSVPVGGGVYF	.	TRBV29-1	.	TRBJ2-7
TGTGCCTGGAGTTATACAGGGGGCAGTGGGGCCAACGTCCTGACTTTC	CAWSYTGGSGANVLTF	TRBD1	TRBV30	.	TRBJ2-6
TGCAGTGCCGGACTAGCGGGGGGGGGTGAGCAGTTCTTC	CSAGLAGGGEQFF	TRBD2	TRBV20-1	.	TRBJ2-1
TGCGCCAGCAGCTTGCAGGGTGCGTTGGGCTATGGCTACACCTTC	CASSLQGALGYGYTF	.	TRBV5-1	.	TRBJ1-2
TGTGCCAGCGGCTTCCGCCGGGACTCCCAGGAGACCCAGTACTTC	CASGFRRDSQETQYF	.	TRBV7-2	.	TRBJ2-5
TGTGCCAGCAGAAGGATCACCGGGGAGCTGTTTTTT	CASRRITGELFF	.	TRBV28	few	TRBJ2-2
TGTGCCAGCATCACTAGCGGGAGTACCGGGGAGCTGTTTTTT	CASITSGSTGELFF	TRBD2	TRBV12-3/TRBV12-4	.	TRBJ2-2
TGCGCCAGCAGCCAAGAAGCGCCAGGGTTGAACACTGAAGCTTTCTTT	CASSQEAPGLNTEAFF	.	TRBV4-3	few	TRBJ1-1
TGTGCCAGCAGTAACGTCGTGGGGACAGATACGCAGTATTTT	CASSNVVGTDTQYF	.	TRBV2	few	TRBJ2-3
TGTGCCAGCAGCGTAGATAAATTTGAGGGACAGGCGAATGAGCAGTTCTTC	CASSVDKFEGQANEQFF	TRBD1	TRBV9	.	TRBJ2-1
TGTGCCAGCAGGCCCTCGGACAGGCTGCCGGAGCAGTACTTC	CASRPSDRLPEQYF	TRBD1	TRBV12-3/TRBV12-4	once	TRBJ2-7
TGCGCCAGCAGCCGGAGGGGACTAGCGGAAGGCGGGACAGATACGCAGTATTTT	CASSRRGLAEGGTDTQYF	TRBD2	TRBV4-3	few	TRBJ2-3
TGTGCCAGCAGTTTATCCAGGGGGAGTGAAAAACTGTTTTTT	CASSLSRGSEKLFF	TRBD1	TRBV12-3/TRBV12-4	.	TRBJ1-4
TGTGCCAGCAGCGTAAATACAGGGATCAGGAGCACTGAAGCTTTCTTT	CASSVNTGIRSTEAFF	.	TRBV9	few	TRBJ1-1
TGTGCCAGCAGTTACGGGTCCAGGGTGAAAGCTTTCTTT	CASSYGSRVKAFF	.	TRBV6-2/TRBV6-3	.	TRBJ1-1
TGTGCCAGCAGCTTAGCGCGGGGGGATGAGCAGTTCTTC	CASSLARGDEQFF	TRBD2	TRBV7-2	many	TRBJ2-1
TGTGCCAGCAGCCGCGGGGGGGCCATCTACGAGCAGTACTTC	CASSRGGAIYEQYF	TRBD2	TRBV7-8	few	TRBJ2-7
TGCGCCAGCACTCAAGAAGTGCAGGGAAACACCGGGGAGCTGTTTTTT	CASTQEVQGNTGELFF	.	TRBV4-3	few	TRBJ2-2
TGTGCCAGCAGCCCTAGGACTAGCGGGCTTGGGAGGCCCAATGAGCAGTTCTTC	CASSPRTSGLGRPNEQFF	TRBD2	TRBV7-8	few	TRBJ2-1
TGTGCCAGCAGCCATTATGGGACAGGGGGCGAAGACGAGCAGTACTTC	CASSHYGTGGEDEQYF	TRBD1	TRBV7-8	.	TRBJ2-7
TGTGCCAGCAGCAACCCCACTAGCGGGTACAATGAGCAGTTCTTC	CASSNPTSGYNEQFF	TRBD2	TRBV11-1	.	TRBJ2-1